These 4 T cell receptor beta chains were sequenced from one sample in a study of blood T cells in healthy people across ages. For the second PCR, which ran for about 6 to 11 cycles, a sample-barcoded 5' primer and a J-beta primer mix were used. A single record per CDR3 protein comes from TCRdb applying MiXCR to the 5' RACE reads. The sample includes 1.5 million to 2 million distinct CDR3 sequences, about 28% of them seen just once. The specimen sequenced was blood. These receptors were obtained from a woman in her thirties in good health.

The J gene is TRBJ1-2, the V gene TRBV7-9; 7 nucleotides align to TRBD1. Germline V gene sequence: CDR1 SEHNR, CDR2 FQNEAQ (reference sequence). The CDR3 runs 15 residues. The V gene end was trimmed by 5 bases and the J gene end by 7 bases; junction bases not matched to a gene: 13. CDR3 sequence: CASSEGTAVAGGYTF. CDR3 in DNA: TGTGCCAGCAGCGAAGGGACAGCGGTTGCCGGTGGCTACACCTTC.

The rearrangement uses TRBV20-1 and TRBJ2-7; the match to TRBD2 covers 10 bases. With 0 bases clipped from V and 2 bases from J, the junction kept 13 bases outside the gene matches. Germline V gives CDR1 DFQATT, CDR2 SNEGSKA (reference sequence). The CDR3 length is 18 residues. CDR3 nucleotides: TGCAGTGCTAGAGATCTAAAGCGGGAGGGCCGGATGCCCTACGAGCAGTACTTC. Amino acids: CSARDLKREGRMPYEQYF.

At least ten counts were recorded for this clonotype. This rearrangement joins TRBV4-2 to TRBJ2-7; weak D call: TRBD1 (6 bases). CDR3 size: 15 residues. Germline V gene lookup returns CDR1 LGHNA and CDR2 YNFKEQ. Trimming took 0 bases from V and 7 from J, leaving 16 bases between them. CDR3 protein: CASSQDGQGLGEQYF. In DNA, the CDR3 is TGTGCCAGCAGCCAAGATGGGCAGGGGCTCGGAGAGCAGTACTTC.

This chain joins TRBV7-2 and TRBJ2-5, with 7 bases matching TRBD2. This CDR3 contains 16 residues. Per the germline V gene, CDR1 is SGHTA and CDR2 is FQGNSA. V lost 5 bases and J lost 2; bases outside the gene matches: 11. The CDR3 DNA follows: TGTGCCAGCAGCCTCTCCGGGGGGTTGGGACAAGAGACCCAGTACTTC. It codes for CASSLSGGLGQETQYF. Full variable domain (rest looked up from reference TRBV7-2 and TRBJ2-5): GAGVSQSPSNKVTEKGKDVELRCDPISGHTALYWYRQSLGQGLEFLIYFQGNSAPDKSGLPSDRFSAERTGGSVSTLTIQRTQQEDSAVYLCASSLSGGLGQETQYFGPGTRLLVL.